This entry concerns a single T cell receptor (beta chain). Many counts were recorded for this clonotype. What this receptor recognizes is not known. Sequence at one end of the junction differs from germline and may be a read error. The source of the sample is a study of breast tumors, draining lymph nodes, adjacent tissues (dated by TCRdb to 2016 to 2017). Background for the entire study: In breast cancer patients, the study compared the TCR beta repertoires of tumor, adjacent nontumor tissue and axillary lymph nodes. In human breast cancer, the study set out to evaluate how tumor, surrounding tissue and draining lymph node repertoires relate to one another and whether T cells may move between these sites.

The lymph node samples were taken from the axillary draining lymph nodes of breast cancer patients. Study-wide findings and limitations: Tumor T-cell repertoires showed less diversity than lymph node repertoires and more diversity than nontumor tissue repertoires, and tumor T-cell repertoires showed preferential V and J gene usage. Tumor and nontumor tissue repertoires were significantly more similar in luminal-like than in basal-like breast cancer. The conclusion that tumor T cells originate in lymph nodes was presented as consistent with a hypothesis rather than as directly demonstrated. The data were considered consistent with most tumor T cells being derived from the lymph node and subsequently expanding within tumor tissue.

Sequenced on an Illumina HiSeq 2000. Multiplex PCR amplification was used to build the TCR beta chain libraries. High-throughput sequencing was used to analyze the amplified TCR beta chain products. The public reads were reanalyzed by TCRdb: fastp trimming at Q25, MiXCR alignment, in-frame beta chains only. Every distinct CDR3 protein forms one entry, paired with its most common genes and DNA. The sample data list about 220,000 distinct CDR3 sequences, and approximately 36% of these were observed just once. The ten top clones hold approximately 3.3% of the sample. This clonotype originated in a female donor with breast cancer. Some clones in this sample may be carry-over from other donors' samples. Sequencing was done on a sample of axillary lymph node tissue.

The nucleotide sequence is given as TGTGCTAGCAGCGAAAGCCGGGGGGCAGGCTACGAGCAGTACTTC. This is translated as CASSESRGAGYEQYF. The V gene is TRBV7-7 and the J gene is TRBJ2-7; TRBD2 is a possible D gene, resting on 7 matching bases. Per the germline V gene (reference sequence), SSHAT is the CDR1 and FNYEAQ is the CDR2. The CDR3 starts with the cysteine, ends with the phenylalanine, and has 15 residues. Kept here is only the CDR3 DNA, which spans 45 bases and is read in frame from base 1.